These T cell receptor beta chains were read from a single sample in a study of T cell responses to AZD1222 COVID-19 vaccine. Only in-frame clones appear in the TCRdb table, and some are missing; sequencing was by immunoSEQ multiplex PCR. In the table there are 90,000 to 150,000 clones, roughly nine tenths of which are singletons. The sample here was peripheral blood, taken on day 0 of AZD1222 vaccination. All receptors derive from an adult in good health. The CDR3 runs from the conserved cysteine through the conserved F or W. Fields, in order: V gene, D gene, clone size, J gene, CDR3 DNA, CDR3 protein. A D gene is named only where the DNA matches it firmly. Expanded clones get a size class; other rows say once, few or many, or leave the size out.

v_call: TRBV28
d_call: -
clone_size: -
j_call: TRBJ1-2
cdr3_nt: TGTGCCAGCAGTTTATCCGACGGCTATGGCTACACCTTC
cdr3_aa: CASSLSDGYGYTF

v_call: TRBV27
d_call: TRBD1
clone_size: -
j_call: TRBJ2-7
cdr3_nt: TGTGCCAGCAGTTTATCAGGGGGACAGGGATACGAGCAGTACTTC
cdr3_aa: CASSLSGGQGYEQYF

v_call: TRBV5-1
d_call: -
clone_size: -
j_call: TRBJ2-2
cdr3_nt: TGCGCCAGCAACCCAGAAGGGAACACCGGGGAGCTGTTTTTT
cdr3_aa: CASNPEGNTGELFF

v_call: TRBV5-1
d_call: -
clone_size: -
j_call: TRBJ1-1
cdr3_nt: TGCGCCAGCAGCTTGGAAGCACGGACAGTGAACACTGAAGCTTTCTTT
cdr3_aa: CASSLEARTVNTEAFF

v_call: TRBV19
d_call: -
clone_size: -
j_call: TRBJ2-6
cdr3_nt: TGTGCCAGTATGAAGATGGCTGGGGCCAACGTCCTGACTTTC
cdr3_aa: CASMKMAGANVLTF

v_call: TRBV30
d_call: -
clone_size: -
j_call: TRBJ2-1
cdr3_nt: TGTGCCTTGAAGGGGGGGCAGAATTCCTACAATGAGCAGTTCTTC
cdr3_aa: CALKGGQNSYNEQFF

v_call: TRBV9
d_call: TRBD1
clone_size: -
j_call: TRBJ1-6
cdr3_nt: TGTGCCAGCAGCACCCATGGACAGGGGATTACACCCCTCCACTTT
cdr3_aa: CASSTHGQGITPLHF

v_call: TRBV4-2
d_call: TRBD2
clone_size: -
j_call: TRBJ2-3
cdr3_nt: TGTGCCAGCAGCCAAGTTGAACTAGCGGTGGGCGGGGGTACGCAGTATTTT
cdr3_aa: CASSQVELAVGGGTQYF

v_call: TRBV7-9
d_call: -
clone_size: -
j_call: TRBJ1-5
cdr3_nt: TGTGCCAGCAGCCCCGGACAACCCAATCAGCCCCAGCATTTT
cdr3_aa: CASSPGQPNQPQHF

v_call: TRBV11-3
d_call: -
clone_size: -
j_call: TRBJ2-2
cdr3_nt: TGTGCCAGCAGCCCGGACGGGAACACCGGGGAGCTGTTTTTT
cdr3_aa: CASSPDGNTGELFF

v_call: TRBV27
d_call: TRBD1
clone_size: once
j_call: TRBJ1-1
cdr3_nt: TGTGCCAGCAGTTTTACAGGGGCCGACCCCTCTTTT
cdr3_aa: CASSFTGADPSF

v_call: TRBV2
d_call: -
clone_size: -
j_call: TRBJ1-6
cdr3_nt: TGTGCCAGTACAGTGACCTCCTATAATTCACCCCTCCACTTT
cdr3_aa: CASTVTSYNSPLHF

v_call: TRBV19
d_call: TRBD1
clone_size: -
j_call: TRBJ2-7
cdr3_nt: TGTGCCAGTAGTATGGCCGGGACAGTTGACGAGCAGTACTTC
cdr3_aa: CASSMAGTVDEQYF

v_call: TRBV29-1
d_call: TRBD1
clone_size: -
j_call: TRBJ1-1
cdr3_nt: TGCAGCGTGGCTCCCGGGACAGTCAACACTGAAGCTTTCTTT
cdr3_aa: CSVAPGTVNTEAFF

v_call: TRBV11-3
d_call: TRBD2
clone_size: -
j_call: TRBJ2-3
cdr3_nt: TGTGCCAGCAGCTTAGGGGCGGGAGGCACAGATACGCAGTATTTT
cdr3_aa: CASSLGAGGTDTQYF

v_call: TRBV11-2
d_call: TRBD2
clone_size: -
j_call: TRBJ2-3
cdr3_nt: TGTGCCAGCAGGTCCGTAGCGGGAGTTACAGATACGCAGTATTTT
cdr3_aa: CASRSVAGVTDTQYF

v_call: TRBV25-1
d_call: -
clone_size: -
j_call: TRBJ2-7
cdr3_nt: TGTGCCAGCAGTGTTTGGGGTGGGTACGAGCAGTACTTC
cdr3_aa: CASSVWGGYEQYF

v_call: TRBV25-1
d_call: -
clone_size: -
j_call: TRBJ2-7
cdr3_nt: TGTGCCAGCAGTGAACCGGGCTACGAGCAGTACTTC
cdr3_aa: CASSEPGYEQYF

v_call: TRBV28
d_call: -
clone_size: -
j_call: TRBJ1-2
cdr3_nt: TGTGCCAGCAGGCCCGCCGGGACCGCCAACTATGGCTACACCTTC
cdr3_aa: CASRPAGTANYGYTF

v_call: TRBV6-1
d_call: TRBD2
clone_size: -
j_call: TRBJ2-3
cdr3_nt: TGTGCCAGCAGTGATAGCGGGAGGGCCTCGGGCAGGACAGATACGCAGTATTTT
cdr3_aa: CASSDSGRASGRTDTQYF

v_call: TRBV20-1
d_call: -
clone_size: -
j_call: TRBJ2-1
cdr3_nt: TGCAGTGCCCGGTCGGGAGTAGAGCAGTTCTTC
cdr3_aa: CSARSGVEQFF

v_call: TRBV27
d_call: -
clone_size: few
j_call: TRBJ2-5
cdr3_nt: TGTGCCAGCAGTTCCCTGCTCCAAGAGACCCAGTACTTC
cdr3_aa: CASSSLLQETQYF

v_call: TRBV30
d_call: -
clone_size: -
j_call: TRBJ2-2
cdr3_nt: TGTGCCTGGAGCGGCAGGCGGAACACCGGGGAGCTGTTTTTT
cdr3_aa: CAWSGRRNTGELFF

v_call: TRBV29-1
d_call: -
clone_size: -
j_call: TRBJ2-2
cdr3_nt: TGCAGCGTTGAAGATACGAGGGGGACCGGGGAGCTGTTTTTT
cdr3_aa: CSVEDTRGTGELFF

v_call: TRBV10-3
d_call: TRBD1
clone_size: once
j_call: TRBJ1-5
cdr3_nt: TGTGCCTCCAGGGAGGCAGGGGGCTTACAAGAGCCCCAGCATTTT
cdr3_aa: CASREAGGLQEPQHF

v_call: TRBV28
d_call: -
clone_size: once
j_call: TRBJ2-7
cdr3_nt: TGTGCCAGCAGTTCGCAGGGACAAGGGTCCTACGAGCAGTACTTC
cdr3_aa: CASSSQGQGSYEQYF

v_call: TRBV27
d_call: -
clone_size: -
j_call: TRBJ1-2
cdr3_nt: TGTGCCAGCAGTCCACTCGATGGGCGCCGCTATGGCTACACCTTC
cdr3_aa: CASSPLDGRRYGYTF

v_call: TRBV5-1
d_call: TRBD2
clone_size: once
j_call: TRBJ2-1
cdr3_nt: TGCGCCAGCAGCTGGGGGCTAGCGGGAGTAGATGAGCAGTTCTTC
cdr3_aa: CASSWGLAGVDEQFF

v_call: TRBV28
d_call: TRBD1
clone_size: -
j_call: TRBJ2-2
cdr3_nt: TGTGCCAGCAGTCCAGGGGACAGGGGGCGTGGGGAGCTGTTTTTT
cdr3_aa: CASSPGDRGRGELFF

v_call: TRBV6-5
d_call: TRBD2
clone_size: -
j_call: TRBJ2-5
cdr3_nt: TGTGCCAGCACCTCTAGCGGGGTAGAGACCCAGTACTTC
cdr3_aa: CASTSSGVETQYF

v_call: TRBV28
d_call: -
clone_size: few
j_call: TRBJ1-5
cdr3_nt: TGTGCCAGCAGTTTGAGGCAGGGAACGCAGCCCCAGCATTTT
cdr3_aa: CASSLRQGTQPQHF

v_call: TRBV30
d_call: TRBD1
clone_size: -
j_call: TRBJ1-4
cdr3_nt: TGTGCCTGGGATGCCGGGACAGGGTGGCAGAGTGAAAAACTGTTTTTT
cdr3_aa: CAWDAGTGWQSEKLFF

v_call: TRBV6-5
d_call: TRBD1
clone_size: -
j_call: TRBJ2-7
cdr3_nt: TGTGCCAGCAGGCGGACAGGCAGCTCCTACGAGCAGTACTTC
cdr3_aa: CASRRTGSSYEQYF

v_call: TRBV5-4
d_call: TRBD1
clone_size: -
j_call: TRBJ1-3
cdr3_nt: TGTGCCAGCAGCCCGGGACAGGGGCGAGGTGGAAACACCATATATTTT
cdr3_aa: CASSPGQGRGGNTIYF

v_call: TRBV10-3
d_call: -
clone_size: -
j_call: TRBJ1-2
cdr3_nt: TGTGCCATCAGCGTAACGGAGTATGGCTACACCTTC
cdr3_aa: CAISVTEYGYTF

v_call: TRBV2
d_call: TRBD1
clone_size: -
j_call: TRBJ1-1
cdr3_nt: TGTGCCAGCAAAGGACAGGGCTCGAACACTGAAGCTTTCTTT
cdr3_aa: CASKGQGSNTEAFF

v_call: TRBV15
d_call: -
clone_size: -
j_call: TRBJ2-7
cdr3_nt: TGTGCCACCAGCAGAGACAGGGTAACCTACGAGCAGTACTTC
cdr3_aa: CATSRDRVTYEQYF